This T cell receptor beta chain stems from a study of blood T cells in healthy people across ages. Together with a sample-barcoded 5' primer, a J-beta primer mix was included in a second PCR lasting 7 to 11 cycles. TCRdb passed the 5' RACE reads through MiXCR, listing each CDR3 protein once. The sample has approximately 800,000 distinct CDR3 sequences, around a quarter seen once. This clonotype was detected a few times. One end of the junction does not line up with germline, which may come from a read error. The CDR3 runs 15 residues. In germline, CDR1 is SGHRS, CDR2 YFSETQ. This sample was shared with a second study, whose subject was T cells of mothers and their children.

The sequence was collected from a boy between 10 and 17 years old in good health. This sequence joins TRBV5-1 and TRBJ2-7, with TRBD1 identical over 8 bases. Sequencing input: blood. The CDR3 spells CASSSSGGSSYEQYF. The CDR3 DNA reads TGTGCCAGCAGCTCCTCAGGGGGCAGCTCCTACGAGCAGTACTTC.